This entry concerns a single T cell receptor beta chain. What it binds is not known. This entry comes from a study of T cell repertoires in ileal Crohn's disease. From germline, CDR1 is MNHEY and CDR2 SVGAGI. There are 13 residues in the CDR3. V dropped 5 bases and J dropped 7; count of bases not matched to a gene: 1. Notes on the study in general: Sorted CD8 T cells held more high-frequency clones than CD4.

Sequencing used immunoSEQ multiplex PCR; TCRdb keeps in-frame clones, though not all of them. Counted here are about 8,200 clones, more than 60% occurring once; the ten biggest clones make up 7% to 8.5%. The chain has TRBV6-5 and TRBJ1-6; 8 bases match TRBD1. This clonotype was sampled from an adult with Crohn's disease. Sequencing was done on a sample of ileal tissue. The CDR3 loop is CASSGTGNSPLHF. CDR3 nucleotides: TGTGCCAGCAGTGGGACAGGCAATTCACCCCTCCACTTT.